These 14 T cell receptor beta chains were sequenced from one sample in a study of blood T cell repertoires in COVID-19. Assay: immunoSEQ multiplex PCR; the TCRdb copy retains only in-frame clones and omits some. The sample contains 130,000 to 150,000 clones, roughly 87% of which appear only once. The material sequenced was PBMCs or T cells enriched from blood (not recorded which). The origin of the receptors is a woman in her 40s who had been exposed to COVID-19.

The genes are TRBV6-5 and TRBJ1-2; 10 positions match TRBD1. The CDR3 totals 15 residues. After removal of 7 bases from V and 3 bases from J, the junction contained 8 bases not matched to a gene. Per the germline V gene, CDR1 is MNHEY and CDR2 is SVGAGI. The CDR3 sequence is CASTEGGQGDYGYTF. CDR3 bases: TGTGCCAGCACCGAAGGTGGACAGGGGGACTATGGCTACACCTTC.

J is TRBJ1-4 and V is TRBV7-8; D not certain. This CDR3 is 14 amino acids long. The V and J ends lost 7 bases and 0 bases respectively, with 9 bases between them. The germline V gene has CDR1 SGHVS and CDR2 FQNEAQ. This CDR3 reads CASNSGTTNEKLFF. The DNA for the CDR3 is TGTGCCAGCAACTCCGGGACAACTAATGAAAAACTGTTTTTT.

In DNA, the CDR3 is TGTGCCAGCAGCCCGGACTCCTCGGACACCGGGGAGCTGTTTTTT. Protein product: CASSPDSSDTGELFF. The rearrangement links TRBV4-2 to TRBJ2-2; a possible D gene is TRBD2 (5 bases). V lost 4 bases and J 3 bases, leaving 12 bases between the germline ends. The V gene's germline CDR1 is LGHNA and CDR2 YNFKEQ. The CDR3 loop spans 15 amino acids.

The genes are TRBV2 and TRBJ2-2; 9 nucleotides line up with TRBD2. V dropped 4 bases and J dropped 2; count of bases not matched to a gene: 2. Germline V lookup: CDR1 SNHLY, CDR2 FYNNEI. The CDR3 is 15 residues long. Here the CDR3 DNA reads TGTGCCAGCAGTGGACTAGCGGACAACACCGGGGAGCTGTTTTTT. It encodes CASSGLADNTGELFF. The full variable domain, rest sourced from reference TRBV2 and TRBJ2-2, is EPEVTQTPSHQVTQMGQEVILRCVPISNHLYFYWYRQILGQKVEFLVSFYNNEISEKSEIFDDQFSVERPDGSNFTLKIRSTKLEDSAMYFCASSGLADNTGELFFGEGSRLTVL.

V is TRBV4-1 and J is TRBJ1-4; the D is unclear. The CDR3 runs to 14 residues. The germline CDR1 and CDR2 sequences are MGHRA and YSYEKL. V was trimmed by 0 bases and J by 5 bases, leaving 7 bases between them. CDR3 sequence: CASSQEVRNEKLFF. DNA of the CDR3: TGCGCCAGCAGCCAAGAAGTCAGGAATGAAAAACTGTTTTTT.

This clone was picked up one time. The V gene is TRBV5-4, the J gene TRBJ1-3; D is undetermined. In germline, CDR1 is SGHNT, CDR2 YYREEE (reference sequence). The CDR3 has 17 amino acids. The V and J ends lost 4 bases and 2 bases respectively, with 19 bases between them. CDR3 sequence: CASSPDYPGLAGNTIYF. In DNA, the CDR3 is TGTGCCAGCAGCCCCGATTATCCGGGTTTGGCTGGAAACACCATATATTTT.

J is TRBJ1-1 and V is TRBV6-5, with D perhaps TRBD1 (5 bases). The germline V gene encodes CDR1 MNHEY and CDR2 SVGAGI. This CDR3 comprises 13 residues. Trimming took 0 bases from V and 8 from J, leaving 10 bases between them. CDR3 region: CASSYSTGKEAFF. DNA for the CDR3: TGTGCCAGCAGTTACTCTACAGGTAAAGAAGCTTTCTTT.

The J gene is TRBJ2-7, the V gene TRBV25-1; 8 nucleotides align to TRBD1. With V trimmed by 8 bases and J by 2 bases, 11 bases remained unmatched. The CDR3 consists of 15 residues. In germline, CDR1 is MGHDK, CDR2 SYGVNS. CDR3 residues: CASGSGDRPTYEQYF. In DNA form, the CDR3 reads TGTGCCAGCGGGAGTGGGGACAGGCCTACCTACGAGCAGTACTTC.

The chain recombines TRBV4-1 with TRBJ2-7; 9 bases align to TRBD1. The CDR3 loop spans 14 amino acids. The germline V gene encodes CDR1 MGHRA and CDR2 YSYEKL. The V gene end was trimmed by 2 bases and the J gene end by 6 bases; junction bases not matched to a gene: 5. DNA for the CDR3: TGCGCCAGCAGCCAATACAGGGGGCTAGCCGAGCAGTACTTC. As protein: CASSQYRGLAEQYF.

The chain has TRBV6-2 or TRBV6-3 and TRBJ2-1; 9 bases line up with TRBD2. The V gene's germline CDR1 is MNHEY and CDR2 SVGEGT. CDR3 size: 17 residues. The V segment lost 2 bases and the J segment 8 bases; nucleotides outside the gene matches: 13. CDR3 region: CASSYTSGFGVRDEQFF. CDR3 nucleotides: TGTGCCAGCAGTTACACTAGCGGGTTCGGGGTAAGGGATGAGCAGTTCTTC.

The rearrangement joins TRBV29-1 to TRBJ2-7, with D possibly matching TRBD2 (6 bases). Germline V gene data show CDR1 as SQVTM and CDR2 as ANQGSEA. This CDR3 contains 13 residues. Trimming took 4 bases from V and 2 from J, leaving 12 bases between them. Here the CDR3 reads CSVVSGEAYEQYF. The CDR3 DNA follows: TGCAGCGTTGTTTCTGGGGAGGCCTACGAGCAGTACTTC.

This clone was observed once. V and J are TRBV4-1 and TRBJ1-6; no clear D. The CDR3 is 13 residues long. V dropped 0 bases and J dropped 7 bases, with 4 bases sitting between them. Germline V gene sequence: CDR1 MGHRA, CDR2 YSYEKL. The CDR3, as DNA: TGCGCCAGCAGCCAAGACGTAAATTCACCCCTCCACTTT. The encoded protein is CASSQDVNSPLHF.

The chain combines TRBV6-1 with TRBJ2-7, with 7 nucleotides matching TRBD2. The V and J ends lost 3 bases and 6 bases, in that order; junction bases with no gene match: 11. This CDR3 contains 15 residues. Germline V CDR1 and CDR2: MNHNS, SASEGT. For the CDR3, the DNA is TGTGCCAGCAGTGACGGACGGGGACTAACCCTCGAGCAGTACTTC. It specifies CASSDGRGLTLEQYF.

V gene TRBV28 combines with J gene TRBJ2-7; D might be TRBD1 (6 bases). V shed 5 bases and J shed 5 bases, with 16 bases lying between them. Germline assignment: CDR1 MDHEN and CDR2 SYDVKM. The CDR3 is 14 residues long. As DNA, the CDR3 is TGTGCCAGCAGTCAGGGGTCTAGTTTTAACGAGCAGTACTTC. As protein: CASSQGSSFNEQYF.